The text below deals with one T cell receptor beta chain. The antigen is unknown. Every donor gave 9.5 to 10 milliliters of peripheral blood. These data belong to a study of blood T cells in healthy people across ages. Study-wide results and limits: Roughly linear age-related decline in beta diversity appeared, significant by age 40.

A J-beta primer mix and a sample-barcoded 5' primer were used in a second PCR of about 6 to 12 cycles. Each cDNA was tagged by a template-switch adaptor containing 12 random nucleotides. Individual samples furnished no less than 2.5 million CDR3-containing paired-end reads apiece. Using its own MiXCR run on the 5' RACE reads, TCRdb lists one record per CDR3 protein. The sample records under 2 million distinct CDR3 sequences, about 35% being singletons. This CDR3 is 12 amino acids long. Trimming pared 9 bases from V and 10 bases from J, leaving 16 bases between. Germline V gene lookup returns CDR1 LNHDA and CDR2 SQIVND (reference sequence).

This rearrangement joins TRBV19 to TRBJ2-1; TRBD2 might be the D (5 bases). Sequenced input: blood. The origin of this receptor is a woman aged 30 to 39 in good health. The CDR3 protein is CARSPKGDEQFF. The DNA for the CDR3 is TGTGCCAGGAGTCCCAAGGGAGACGAGCAGTTCTTC.